A selection of T cell receptor beta chains follows, all from one sample in a study of Ad26.COV2.S vaccination and SARS-CoV-2 variants. TCRdb's copy holds only in-frame clones and misses some; the assay was immunoSEQ multiplex PCR. The sample includes around 320,000 clones, roughly 91% seen only once; the top ten take around 3.6%. Source: peripheral blood, taken in a trial of Ad26.COV2.S vaccine versus placebo. The origin of the receptors is a person between 18 and 65 years old who received the Ad26.COV2.S COVID-19 vaccine or a placebo. Each CDR3 is given with its conserved first and last residue. D genes are given only for firm matches. Not all rows give a size; the values are once, few, many and, for expanded clones, a class.

TRBV10-3	NA	NA	TRBJ1-3	CAISELRGPPSSGNTIYF	TGTGCCATCAGTGAGTTGAGAGGGCCGCCAAGCTCTGGAAACACCATATATTTT
TRBV5-1	NA	few	TRBJ1-4	CASIEFVTNEKLFF	TGCGCCAGCATCGAGTTTGTGACTAATGAAAAACTGTTTTTT
TRBV19	NA	few	TRBJ2-3	CASRSLGAHTDTQYF	TGTGCCAGTAGATCCTTGGGAGCCCACACAGATACGCAGTATTTT
TRBV27	TRBD1	once	TRBJ2-4	CASSLGTGPAKNIQYF	TGTGCCAGCAGTCTTGGGACAGGCCCAGCCAAAAACATTCAGTACTTC
TRBV7-9	TRBD1	NA	TRBJ2-1	CASSPADRNYNEQFF	TGTGCCAGCAGCCCCGCGGACAGGAACTACAATGAGCAGTTCTTC
TRBV27	NA	NA	TRBJ2-7	CASSLSFGLGYEQYF	TGTGCCAGCAGTTTATCGTTTGGGCTGGGCTACGAGCAGTACTTC
TRBV11-2	NA	NA	TRBJ2-1	CASSLTGEGGEQFF	TGTGCCAGCAGCTTGACAGGGGAGGGGGGTGAGCAGTTCTTC
TRBV11-1	TRBD2	NA	TRBJ2-2	CASSSAGVSGELFF	TGTGCCAGCAGCTCCGCGGGGGTATCTGGGGAGCTGTTTTTT
TRBV5-1	NA	NA	TRBJ2-7	CASSLLPDISYEQYF	TGCGCCAGCAGCTTGCTGCCGGACATTTCCTACGAGCAGTACTTC
TRBV12-2	NA	NA	TRBJ2-7	CASRQTKRTLAGAAYEQYF	TGTGCAAGTCGCCAAACCAAAAGAACACTAGCGGGGGCCGCCTACGAGCAGTACTTC
TRBV6-6	TRBD1	NA	TRBJ2-1	CASSPGTVNEQFF	TGTGCCAGCAGTCCCGGGACAGTAAATGAGCAGTTCTTC
TRBV9	TRBD2	NA	TRBJ2-1	CASSPGVAGGNEQFF	TGTGCCAGCAGCCCCGGGGTAGCGGGGGGTAATGAGCAGTTCTTC
TRBV5-1	NA	once	TRBJ2-1	CASSLEHWRSYNEQFF	TGCGCCAGCAGCTTGGAACACTGGCGCTCCTACAATGAGCAGTTCTTC
TRBV19	TRBD1	NA	TRBJ1-2	CASRRSVSGGDYGYTF	TGTGCCAGTAGACGTAGCGTGTCAGGGGGGGACTATGGCTACACCTTC
TRBV7-9	NA	NA	TRBJ1-3	CASSLGAGNTIYF	TGTGCCAGCAGCTTGGGGGCTGGAAACACCATATATTTT
TRBV6-5	TRBD1	NA	TRBJ2-1	CASSPGDRWNEQFF	TGTGCCAGCAGTCCCGGGGACAGGTGGAATGAGCAGTTCTTC
TRBV15	NA	NA	TRBJ2-2	CATSVGQTGELFF	TGTGCCACCAGCGTAGGTCAGACCGGGGAGCTGTTTTTT
TRBV30	NA	NA	TRBJ1-5	CAWSDGSNQPQHF	TGTGCCTGGAGTGACGGGAGCAATCAGCCCCAGCATTTT
TRBV14	NA	few	TRBJ2-1	CASSQRPDASYNEQFF	TGTGCCAGCAGCCAAAGACCTGACGCCTCCTACAATGAGCAGTTCTTC
TRBV7-8	NA	few	TRBJ1-5	CASSLAWSGEGNQPQHF	TGTGCCAGCAGCTTAGCTTGGTCAGGGGAAGGAAATCAGCCCCAGCATTTT
TRBV27	NA	NA	TRBJ1-1	CASRYSRNAEAFF	TGTGCCAGCAGATATAGCCGAAACGCTGAAGCTTTCTTT
TRBV7-9	NA	NA	TRBJ2-1	CASSLALESNEQFF	TGTGCCAGCAGCTTAGCGCTGGAGAGTAATGAGCAGTTCTTC
TRBV7-8	NA	NA	TRBJ2-7	CASSLMEGAAYEQYF	TGTGCCAGCAGCTTAATGGAGGGGGCCGCCTACGAGCAGTACTTC
TRBV15	NA	NA	TRBJ1-4	CATSRDTVGATNEKLFF	TGTGCCACCAGCAGAGATACGGTGGGTGCAACTAATGAAAAACTGTTTTTT
TRBV10-3	NA	NA	TRBJ2-7	CAISELLDYEQYF	TGTGCCATCAGTGAGTTGTTAGACTACGAGCAGTACTTC
TRBV11-2	TRBD1	NA	TRBJ1-1	CASSLEGQMNTEAFF	TGTGCCAGCAGCTTAGAGGGACAGATGAACACTGAAGCTTTCTTT
TRBV7-3	TRBD1	NA	TRBJ2-2	CASSLTTPDRAGGELFF	TGTGCCAGCAGCTTAACAACCCCCGACAGGGCTGGCGGGGAGCTGTTTTTT
TRBV11-2	NA	few	TRBJ1-2	CASSHRRGYNYGYTF	TGTGCCAGCAGCCACCGACGCGGATATAACTATGGCTACACCTTC
TRBV5-5	NA	NA	TRBJ1-5	CASTRAEHSNQPQHF	TGTGCCAGCACCCGAGCGGAGCATAGCAATCAGCCCCAGCATTTT
TRBV7-6	TRBD1	NA	TRBJ1-3	CASSFAKRQGFGNTIYF	TGTGCCAGCAGCTTCGCAAAGAGACAGGGGTTCGGAAACACCATATATTTT
TRBV29-1	TRBD1	NA	TRBJ1-5	CSVQTGYRSNQPQHF	TGCAGCGTTCAGACAGGGTACCGTAGCAATCAGCCCCAGCATTTT
TRBV9	TRBD2	NA	TRBJ2-7	CASSVAGLASYEQYF	TGTGCCAGCAGCGTAGCGGGACTAGCATCCTACGAGCAGTACTTC
TRBV5-5	TRBD1	NA	TRBJ2-5	CASSPTGTQETQYF	TGTGCCAGCAGCCCGACAGGGACCCAAGAGACCCAGTACTTC
TRBV11-2	NA	few	TRBJ1-1	CASSLGRGRNTEAFF	TGTGCCAGCAGCTTGGGAAGGGGCCGGAACACTGAAGCTTTCTTT
TRBV13	TRBD2	many	TRBJ2-5	CASSLGWTSVMETQYF	TGTGCCAGCAGCTTAGGCTGGACTAGCGTGATGGAGACCCAGTACTTC
TRBV12-3/TRBV12-4	NA	NA	TRBJ2-5	CASSFGAIETQYF	TGTGCCAGCAGTTTCGGGGCTATCGAGACCCAGTACTTC
TRBV5-1	NA	NA	TRBJ1-4	CASSLSQYNEKLFF	TGCGCCAGCAGCTTGTCTCAGTATAATGAAAAACTGTTTTTT
TRBV7-9	TRBD2	NA	TRBJ2-7	CASSPGGGDSSYEQYF	TGTGCCAGCAGCCCCGGGGGGGGAGACAGCTCCTACGAGCAGTACTTC
TRBV5-1	NA	NA	TRBJ2-7	CASRSRGAYEQYF	TGCGCCAGTCGAAGCCGAGGTGCCTACGAGCAGTACTTC
TRBV5-6	TRBD1	NA	TRBJ2-2	CASSRTGDNTGELFF	TGTGCCAGCAGCCGGACAGGAGACAACACCGGGGAGCTGTTTTTT
TRBV29-1	NA	once	TRBJ2-2	CSVALPGQLRGTGELFF	TGCAGCGTTGCCCTACCCGGACAACTGCGTGGCACCGGGGAGCTGTTTTTT
TRBV13	TRBD1	NA	TRBJ2-1	CASSSNWGTDYNEQFF	TGTGCCAGCAGCTCCAATTGGGGGACAGACTACAATGAGCAGTTCTTC
TRBV5-1	NA	NA	TRBJ2-1	CASSPRTVPDEQFF	TGCGCCAGCAGCCCAAGGACTGTTCCGGATGAGCAGTTCTTC
TRBV7-2	TRBD1	NA	TRBJ1-2	CASRLQGARYGYTF	TGTGCCAGCAGGTTACAGGGGGCGAGGTATGGCTACACCTTC
TRBV3-1/TRBV3-2	TRBD2	NA	TRBJ2-3	CASSRSGGASDTQYF	TGTGCCAGCAGCCGGAGCGGGGGGGCGTCAGATACGCAGTATTTT
TRBV19	TRBD1	NA	TRBJ2-6	CASSRQGSGANVLTF	TGTGCCAGTAGTAGACAGGGGTCCGGGGCCAACGTCCTGACTTTC
TRBV5-8	TRBD1	NA	TRBJ2-7	CASNRQGFDSAYEQYF	TGTGCCAGCAACCGACAGGGCTTCGACTCGGCATACGAGCAGTACTTC
TRBV27	TRBD1	once	TRBJ1-4	CASSPTGEVYQKLFF	TGTGCCAGCAGTCCTACAGGGGAGGTTTATCAAAAACTGTTTTTT
TRBV19	NA	NA	TRBJ2-7	CASKGAGQGYLREQYF	TGTGCCAGTAAAGGAGCCGGGCAGGGTTATTTGCGGGAGCAGTACTTC
TRBV27	NA	NA	TRBJ1-6	CASSYRQNSPLHF	TGTGCCAGCAGTTACAGGCAGAATTCACCCCTCCACTTT
TRBV7-2	NA	NA	TRBJ2-1	CASSLAGQTPGKFF	TGTGCCAGCAGCTTGGCCGGCCAGACCCCTGGGAAGTTCTTC
TRBV7-3	NA	many	TRBJ1-3	CASSLDMGNTIYF	TGTGCCAGCAGCTTAGATATGGGAAACACCATATATTTT
TRBV11-2	NA	once	TRBJ1-1	CASSPRVGANTEAFF	TGTGCCAGCAGCCCTAGGGTGGGGGCTAACACTGAAGCTTTCTTT
TRBV15	NA	NA	TRBJ1-3	CATSSYRSDGNTIYF	TGTGCCACCAGCAGCTACAGGTCGGACGGAAACACCATATATTTT
TRBV9	TRBD2	NA	TRBJ2-1	CASSVGLAGSEQFF	TGTGCCAGCAGCGTAGGACTAGCGGGGAGTGAGCAGTTCTTC